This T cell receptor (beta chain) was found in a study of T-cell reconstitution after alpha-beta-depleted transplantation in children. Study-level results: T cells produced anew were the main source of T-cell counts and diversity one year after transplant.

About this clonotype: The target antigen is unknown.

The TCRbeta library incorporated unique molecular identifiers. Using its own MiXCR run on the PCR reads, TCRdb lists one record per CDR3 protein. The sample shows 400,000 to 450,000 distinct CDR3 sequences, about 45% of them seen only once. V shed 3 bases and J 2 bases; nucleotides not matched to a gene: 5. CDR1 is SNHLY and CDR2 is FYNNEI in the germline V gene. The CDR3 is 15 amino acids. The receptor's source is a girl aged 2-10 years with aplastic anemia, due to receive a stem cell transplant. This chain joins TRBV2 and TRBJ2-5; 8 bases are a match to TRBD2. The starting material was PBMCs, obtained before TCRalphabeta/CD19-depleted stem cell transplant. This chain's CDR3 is CASSDFSGVQETQYF. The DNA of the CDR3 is TGTGCCAGCAGTGATTTTAGCGGGGTACAAGAGACCCAGTACTTC.